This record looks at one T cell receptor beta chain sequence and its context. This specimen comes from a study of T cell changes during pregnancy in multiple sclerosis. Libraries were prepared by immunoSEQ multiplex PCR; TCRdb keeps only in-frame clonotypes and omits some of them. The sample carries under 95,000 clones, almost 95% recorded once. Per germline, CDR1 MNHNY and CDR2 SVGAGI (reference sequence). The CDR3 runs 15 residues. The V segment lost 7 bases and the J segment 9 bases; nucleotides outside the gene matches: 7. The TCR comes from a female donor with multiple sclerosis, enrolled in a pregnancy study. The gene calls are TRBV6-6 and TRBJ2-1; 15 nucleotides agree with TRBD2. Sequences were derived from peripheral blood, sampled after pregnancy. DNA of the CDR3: TGTGCCAGCACCTGGACTAGCGGGGGGGATCGTGAGCAGTTCTTC. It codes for CASTWTSGGDREQFF.